The entry below describes one TCR beta chain. During active infection, Seattle patients enrolled and were then monitored through disease. The CDR3 contains 16 residues. Trimming left V 4 bases short and J 0 bases short, with 15 bases between. Germline loops: CDR1 MDHEN, CDR2 SYDVKM. The data were obtained in a study of blood T cell repertoires in COVID-19. About the research overall: The origin of the acute and convalescent COVID-19 samples was the United States, Italy and Spain. Nucleic acid was either cDNA or gDNA, and it came from T cells, B-cell-depleted T cells, or PBMCs.

This table comes from immunoSEQ multiplex PCR, and its TCRdb copy is limited to in-frame clones, with some not included. The table shows approximately 330,000 clones, with 85% to 90% occurring only once. This rearrangement joins TRBV28 to TRBJ1-1; D possibly corresponds to TRBD1 (5 bases). The sequenced sample consisted of peripheral blood. This receptor was identified in a woman aged 35 to 49 with COVID-19, enrolled during active disease. In DNA, the CDR3 is TGTGCCAGCAGTTCGCCCTCCAGGGCCCTGAACACTGAAGCTTTCTTT. Protein: CASSSPSRALNTEAFF. The full variable domain, its missing parts supplied by reference TRBV28 and TRBJ1-1, is DVKVTQSSRYLVKRTGEKVFLECVQDMDHENMFWYRQDPGLGLRLIYFSYDVKMKEKGDIPEGYSVSREKKERFSLILESASTNQTSMYLCASSSPSRALNTEAFFGQGTRLTVV.